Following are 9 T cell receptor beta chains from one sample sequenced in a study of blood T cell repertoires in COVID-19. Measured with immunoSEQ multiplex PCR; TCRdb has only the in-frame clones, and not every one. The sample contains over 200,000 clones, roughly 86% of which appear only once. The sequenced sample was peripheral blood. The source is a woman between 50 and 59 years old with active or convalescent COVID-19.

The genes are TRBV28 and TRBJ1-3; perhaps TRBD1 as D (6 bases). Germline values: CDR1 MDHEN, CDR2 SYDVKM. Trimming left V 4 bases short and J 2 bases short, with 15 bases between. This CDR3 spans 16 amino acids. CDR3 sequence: CASSSSGAGAGNTIYF. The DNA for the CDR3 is TGTGCCAGCAGTTCCTCCGGGGCAGGGGCTGGAAACACCATATATTTT.

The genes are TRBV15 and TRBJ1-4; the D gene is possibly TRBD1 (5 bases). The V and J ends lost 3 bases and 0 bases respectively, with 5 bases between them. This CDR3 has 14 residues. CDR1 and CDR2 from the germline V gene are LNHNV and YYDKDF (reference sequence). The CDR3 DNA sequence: TGTGCCACCAGCAGGGACACAACTAATGAAAAACTGTTTTTT. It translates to CATSRDTTNEKLFF.

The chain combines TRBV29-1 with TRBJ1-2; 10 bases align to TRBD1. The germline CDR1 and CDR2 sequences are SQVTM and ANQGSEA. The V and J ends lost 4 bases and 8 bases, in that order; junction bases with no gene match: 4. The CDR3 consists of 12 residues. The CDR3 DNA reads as TGCAGCGTTGGGGACAGGGGAGGCGGCTACACCTTC. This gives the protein CSVGDRGGGYTF.

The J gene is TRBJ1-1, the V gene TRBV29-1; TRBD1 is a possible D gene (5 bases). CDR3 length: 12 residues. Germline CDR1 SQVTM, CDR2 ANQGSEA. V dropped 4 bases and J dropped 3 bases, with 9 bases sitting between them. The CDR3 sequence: CSVGIGDTEAFF. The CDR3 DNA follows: TGCAGCGTTGGTATAGGGGACACTGAAGCTTTCTTT.

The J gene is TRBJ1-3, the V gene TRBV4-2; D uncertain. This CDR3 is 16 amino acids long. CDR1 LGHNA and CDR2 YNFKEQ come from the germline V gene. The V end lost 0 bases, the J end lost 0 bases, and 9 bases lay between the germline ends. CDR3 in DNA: TGTGCCAGCAGCCAAGATGTAGCAGTCTCTGGAAACACCATATATTTT. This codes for CASSQDVAVSGNTIYF.

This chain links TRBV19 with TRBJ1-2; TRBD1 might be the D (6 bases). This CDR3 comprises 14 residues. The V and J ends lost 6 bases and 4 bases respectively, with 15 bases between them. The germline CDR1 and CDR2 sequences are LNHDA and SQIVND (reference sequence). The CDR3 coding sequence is TGTGCCAGTAGAGTCTCTGGGGGCAGCTATGGCTACACCTTC. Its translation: CASRVSGGSYGYTF.

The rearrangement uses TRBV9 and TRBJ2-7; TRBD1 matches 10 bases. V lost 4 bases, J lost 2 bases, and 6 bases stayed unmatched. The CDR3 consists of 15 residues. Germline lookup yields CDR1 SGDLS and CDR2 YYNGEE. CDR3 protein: CASSPRTGGTYEQYF. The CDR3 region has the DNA TGTGCCAGCAGCCCGCGGACAGGGGGTACCTACGAGCAGTACTTC. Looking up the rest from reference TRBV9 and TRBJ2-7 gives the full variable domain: DSGVTQTPKHLITATGQRVTLRCSPRSGDLSVYWYQQSLDQGLQFLIQYYNGEERAKGNILERFSAQQFPDLHSELNLSSLELGDSALYFCASSPRTGGTYEQYFGPGTRLTVT.

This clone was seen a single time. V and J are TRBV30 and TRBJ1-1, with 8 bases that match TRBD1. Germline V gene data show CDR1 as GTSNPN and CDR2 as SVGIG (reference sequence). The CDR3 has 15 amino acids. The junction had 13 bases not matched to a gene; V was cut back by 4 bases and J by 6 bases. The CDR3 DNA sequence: TGTGCCTGGAACCTTGGGCCTGGACAGGGAGCTGAAGCTTTCTTT. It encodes CAWNLGPGQGAEAFF.

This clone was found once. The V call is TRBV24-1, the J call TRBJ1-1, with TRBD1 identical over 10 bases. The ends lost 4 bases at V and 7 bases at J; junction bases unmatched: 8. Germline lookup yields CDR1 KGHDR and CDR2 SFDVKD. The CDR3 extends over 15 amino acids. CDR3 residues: CATSEGDRGFGEAFF. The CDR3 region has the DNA TGTGCCACCAGTGAGGGGGACAGGGGTTTCGGTGAAGCTTTCTTT.